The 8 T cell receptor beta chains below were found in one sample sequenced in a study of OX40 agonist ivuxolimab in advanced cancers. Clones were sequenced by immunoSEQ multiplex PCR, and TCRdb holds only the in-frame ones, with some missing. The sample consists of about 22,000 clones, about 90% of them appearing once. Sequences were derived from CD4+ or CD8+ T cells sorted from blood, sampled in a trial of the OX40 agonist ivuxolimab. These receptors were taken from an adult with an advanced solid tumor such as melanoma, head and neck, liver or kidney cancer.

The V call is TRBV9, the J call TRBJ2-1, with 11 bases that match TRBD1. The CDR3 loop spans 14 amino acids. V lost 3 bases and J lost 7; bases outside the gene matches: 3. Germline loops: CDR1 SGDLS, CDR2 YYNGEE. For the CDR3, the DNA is TGTGCCAGCAGCGCCAGGGACAGGGGGAATGAGCAGTTCTTC. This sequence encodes CASSARDRGNEQFF.

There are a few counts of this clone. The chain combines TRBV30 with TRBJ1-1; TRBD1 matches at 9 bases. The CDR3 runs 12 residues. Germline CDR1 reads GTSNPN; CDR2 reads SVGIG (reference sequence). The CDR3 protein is CALRDRATEAFF. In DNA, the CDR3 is TGTGCTTTAAGGGACAGGGCGACTGAAGCTTTCTTT.

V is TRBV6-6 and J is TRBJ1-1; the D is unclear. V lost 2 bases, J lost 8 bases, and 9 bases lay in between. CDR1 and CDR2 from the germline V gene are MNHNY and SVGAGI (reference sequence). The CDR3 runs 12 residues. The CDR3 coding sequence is TGTGCCAGCAGTTACCCGTGGCGGGAAGCTTTCTTT. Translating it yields CASSYPWREAFF.

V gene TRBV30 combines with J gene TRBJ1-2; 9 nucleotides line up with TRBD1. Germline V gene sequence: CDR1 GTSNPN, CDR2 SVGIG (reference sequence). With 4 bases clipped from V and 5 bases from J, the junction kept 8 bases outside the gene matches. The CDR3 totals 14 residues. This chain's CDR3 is CAWTPGQGKYGYTF. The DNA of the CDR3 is TGTGCCTGGACGCCGGGACAGGGAAAGTATGGCTACACCTTC.

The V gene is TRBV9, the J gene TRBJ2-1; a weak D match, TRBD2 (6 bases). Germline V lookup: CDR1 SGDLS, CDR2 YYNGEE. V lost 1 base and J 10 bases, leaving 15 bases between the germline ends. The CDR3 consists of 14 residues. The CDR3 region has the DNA TGTGCCAGCAGCGTATCGGGGGAAGTCGACGAGCAGTTCTTC. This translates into CASSVSGEVDEQFF.

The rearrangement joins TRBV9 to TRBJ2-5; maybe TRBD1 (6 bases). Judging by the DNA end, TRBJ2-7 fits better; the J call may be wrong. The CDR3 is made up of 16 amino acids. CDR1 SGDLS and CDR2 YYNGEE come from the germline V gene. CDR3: CASSPIWDILSYEQYF. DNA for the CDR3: TGTGCCAGCAGCCCCATATGGGACATTCTCTCCTACGAGCAGTACTTC.

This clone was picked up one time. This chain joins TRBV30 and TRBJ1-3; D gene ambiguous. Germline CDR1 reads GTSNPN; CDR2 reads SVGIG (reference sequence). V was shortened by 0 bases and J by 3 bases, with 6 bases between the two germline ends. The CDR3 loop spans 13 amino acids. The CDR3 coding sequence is TGTGCCTGGAGTGTCGGGCGTGGAAACACCATATATTTT. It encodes CAWSVGRGNTIYF.

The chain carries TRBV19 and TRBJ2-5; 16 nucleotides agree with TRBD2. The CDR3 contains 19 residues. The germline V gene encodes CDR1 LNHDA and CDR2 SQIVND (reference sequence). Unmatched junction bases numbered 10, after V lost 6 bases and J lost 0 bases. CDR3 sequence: CASSDPGLAGGPYQETQYF. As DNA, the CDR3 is TGTGCCAGTAGCGATCCGGGACTAGCGGGGGGGCCGTACCAAGAGACCCAGTACTTC.